These 30 T cell receptor beta chains were all obtained from the same sample, sequenced in a study of beta chain features in type 1 diabetes. These TCRs are of unknown antigen specificity. Whole-study results and caveats: TCRB CDR3s were moderately but significantly shorter in Type 1 diabetes patients in all four CD4+ subsets.

The study reverse transcribed the entire isolated RNA, so it sequenced expressed TCRB transcripts. Using immunoSEQ multiplex PCR, the repertoire was profiled, and TCRdb retains in-frame clones only, with some absent. The sample holds more than 250,000 clones; 20% to 25% are singletons and the top ten take roughly 0.013%. Input material: naive CD4+ T cells from blood. The origin of the receptors is a woman aged 25 to 39 with type 1 diabetes.

The sample holds one count of this clone. The genes are TRBV30 and TRBJ1-1, with 9 nucleotides matching TRBD1. Germline-derived CDR1 and CDR2 are GTSNPN and SVGIG (reference sequence). The length of the CDR3 is 14 residues. J was trimmed by 5 bases and V by 1 base; bases with no gene match: 5. Here the CDR3 DNA reads TGTGCCTGGAGTGATGGACAGGGGAGGACTGAAGCTTTCTTT. Translating gives CAWSDGQGRTEAFF.

The V gene is TRBV29-1, the J gene TRBJ2-2, with D possibly TRBD2 on 5 matching bases. V lost 7 bases, J lost 1 base, and 13 bases lay in between. The CDR3 covers 14 residues. Germline assignment: CDR1 SQVTM and CDR2 ANQGSEA. DNA of the CDR3: TGCAGCGCAGTGGACGGACTGAACACCGGGGAGCTGTTTTTT. It translates to CSAVDGLNTGELFF.

CDR3 bases: TGTGCCAGCTCCCTCGGACAGGGGTCGTACACTGAAGCTTTCTTT. Encoded protein: CASSLGQGSYTEAFF. This rearrangement joins TRBV18 to TRBJ1-1; 9 bases are a match to TRBD1. The V gene end was trimmed by 6 bases and the J gene end by 3 bases; junction bases not matched to a gene: 8. The CDR3 length is 15 residues. Germline CDR1 and CDR2: KGHSH and LQKENI. Full variable domain (remainder filled in from reference TRBV18 and TRBJ1-1): NAGVMQNPRHLVRRRGQEARLRCSPMKGHSHVYWYRQLPEEGLKFMVYLQKENIIDESGMPKERFSAEFPKEGPSILRIQQVVRGDSAAYFCASSLGQGSYTEAFFGQGTRLTVV.

This clone was detected a few times. This sequence joins TRBV30 and TRBJ2-1; the match to TRBD2 covers 8 bases. The ends lost 8 bases at V and 5 bases at J; junction bases unmatched: 14. The CDR3 is 15 residues long. Germline V CDR1 and CDR2: GTSNPN, SVGIG (reference sequence). CDR3 loop: CARTLGQREHNEQFF. The CDR3 region has the DNA TGTGCCCGGACCTTGGGGCAGCGGGAGCACAATGAGCAGTTCTTC.

The chain joins TRBV5-6 to TRBJ2-5; D is perhaps TRBD1 (5 bases). The length of the CDR3 is 13 residues. Germline CDR1 SGHDT, CDR2 YYEEEE. The ends were cut back, 1 base at V and 5 bases at J, with 9 bases in the middle. Here the CDR3 reads CASSLYQGETQYF. The CDR3 nucleotides read TGTGCCAGCAGCTTGTATCAGGGTGAGACCCAGTACTTC.

This clone was observed a handful of times. The chain couples TRBV5-1 to TRBJ1-1, with D possibly matching TRBD1 (6 bases). V was shortened by 0 bases and J by 7 bases, with 13 bases between the two germline ends. The CDR3 runs to 14 residues. Germline-derived CDR1 and CDR2 are SGHRS and YFSETQ. The CDR3, as DNA: TGCGCCAGCAGCTTGGATACGACAGGCCTTGAAGCTTTCTTT. Protein: CASSLDTTGLEAFF.

The chain employs TRBV7-3 and TRBJ2-7, with TRBD2 matching over 9 bases. There are 13 residues in the CDR3. Germline V gives CDR1 SGHTA, CDR2 FQGTGA. V was clipped by 5 bases and J by 6 bases; unmatched bases: 5. The CDR3 coding sequence is TGTGCCAGCAGCCAGGGACTAGCCCGCGAGCAGTACTTC. As protein: CASSQGLAREQYF. The entire variable domain, with the rest obtained from reference TRBV7-3 and TRBJ2-7, is as follows: GAGVSQTPSNKVTEKGKYVELRCDPISGHTALYWYRQSLGQGPEFLIYFQGTGAADDSGLPNDRFFAVRPEGSVSTLKIQRTERGDSAVYLCASSQGLAREQYFGPGTRLTVT.

This clone was found a few times. The chain is built from TRBV30 and TRBJ1-1; D not certain. Per germline, CDR1 GTSNPN and CDR2 SVGIG (reference sequence). The CDR3 extends over 16 amino acids. V was trimmed by 0 bases and J by 11 bases, leaving 25 bases between them. The CDR3 spells CAWSVPSRRTRDVAFF. CDR3 coding DNA: TGTGCCTGGAGTGTACCCTCGAGGAGGACCCGCGATGTGGCTTTCTTT. Variable domain in full (rest from reference TRBV30 and TRBJ1-1): SQTIHQWPATLVQPVGSPLSLECTVEGTSNPNLYWYRQAAGRGLQLLFYSVGIGQISSEVPQNLSASRPQDRQFILSSKKLLLSDSGFYLCAWSVPSRRTRDVAFFGQGTRLTVV.

This clone was seen only a few times. The chain has TRBV2 and TRBJ2-7; 9 nucleotides match TRBD1. With 6 bases clipped from V and 11 bases from J, the junction kept 14 bases outside the gene matches. Germline V lookup: CDR1 SNHLY, CDR2 FYNNEI. The CDR3 loop spans 14 amino acids. CDR3 region: CASRERETGGLKYF. Written as DNA, the CDR3 is TGTGCCAGCAGGGAACGGGAGACAGGGGGATTGAAGTACTTC.

This clone was counted a few times. The chain has TRBV4-1 and TRBJ1-2; D is perhaps TRBD1 (6 bases). V was pared by 3 bases and J by 4 bases, with 21 bases between. CDR1 and CDR2 (germline): MGHRA, YSYEKL. CDR3 size: 17 residues. This CDR3 is CASSHPKGGARGYGYTF. The CDR3 nucleotides are TGCGCCAGCAGCCATCCCAAGGGTGGGGCCAGGGGCTATGGCTACACCTTC.

The genes are TRBV9 and TRBJ2-2, with D possibly TRBD2 on 5 matching bases. The CDR3 contains 14 residues. Trimming took 4 bases from V and 0 from J, leaving 7 bases between them. Germline V lookup: CDR1 SGDLS, CDR2 YYNGEE. For the CDR3, the DNA is TGTGCCAGCAGCACGACTACGAACACCGGGGAGCTGTTTTTT. Translated: CASSTTTNTGELFF. Variable domain in full (rest from reference TRBV9 and TRBJ2-2): DSGVTQTPKHLITATGQRVTLRCSPRSGDLSVYWYQQSLDQGLQFLIQYYNGEERAKGNILERFSAQQFPDLHSELNLSSLELGDSALYFCASSTTTNTGELFFGEGSRLTVL.

The chain combines TRBV7-2 with TRBJ2-7; possible D gene TRBD2, 5 bases. Trimming removed 6 bases from V and 1 base from J, with 19 bases in between. This CDR3 has 16 residues. Germline V CDR1 and CDR2: SGHTA, FQGNSA. This CDR3 is CASRFPPTAASYEQYF. The CDR3 DNA is TGTGCCAGCAGGTTCCCCCCTACAGCGGCTTCCTACGAGCAGTACTTC.

The chain employs TRBV6-5 and TRBJ2-5; tentative D call: TRBD2 (5 bases). CDR1 is MNHEY, CDR2 SVGAGI, per germline. V was trimmed by 2 bases and J by 4 bases, leaving 11 bases between them. The CDR3 is made up of 14 amino acids. The DNA of the CDR3 is TGTGCCAGCAGTTACCGGGGTACGACAGAGACCCAGTACTTC. Translating gives CASSYRGTTETQYF.

The chain couples TRBV5-1 to TRBJ2-1; D perhaps matches TRBD1 (6 bases). The germline V gene has CDR1 SGHRS and CDR2 YFSETQ. The CDR3 totals 12 residues. The V end lost 0 bases, the J end lost 10 bases, and 8 bases lay between the germline ends. DNA for the CDR3: TGCGCCAGCAGCTTGGAGGGGGACGAGCAGTTCTTC. Amino acids: CASSLEGDEQFF.

This clone was seen more than once but under ten times. The chain recombines TRBV6-1 with TRBJ2-7; D ambiguous. CDR3 length: 12 amino acids. The V and J ends lost 4 bases and 0 bases respectively, with 4 bases between them. Germline V gives CDR1 MNHNS, CDR2 SASEGT. The CDR3 here is CASSGLSYEQYF. In nucleotides, the CDR3 is TGTGCCAGCAGTGGTCTCTCCTACGAGCAGTACTTC.

The V gene is TRBV5-1, the J gene TRBJ1-4; 7 bases align to TRBD1. CDR3 length equals 15 residues. The germline V gene encodes CDR1 SGHRS and CDR2 YFSETQ. Trimming cost V 6 bases and J 0 bases; bases outside gene matches: 5. The CDR3 sequence: CASNRGTATNEKLFF. CDR3 sequence (DNA): TGCGCCAGCAACCGGGGGACAGCAACTAATGAAAAACTGTTTTTT.

V usage is TRBV7-8 and J usage is TRBJ2-7, with 9 bases fitting TRBD1. Germline loops: CDR1 SGHVS, CDR2 FQNEAQ. Trimming removed 6 bases from V and 6 bases from J; junction bases left unmatched: 6. This CDR3 is 13 amino acids long. CDR3 protein: CASSWDRVSEQYF. The CDR3 DNA sequence: TGTGCCAGCAGTTGGGACAGGGTCTCCGAGCAGTACTTC.

V is TRBV13 and J is TRBJ1-1; D gene unclear. The CDR3 is 12 amino acids. The V and J ends lost 5 bases and 6 bases respectively, with 10 bases between them. CDR1 is PRHDT and CDR2 is FYEKMQ in the germline V gene (reference sequence). The CDR3 DNA reads TGTGCCAGCAGCGCGTTCGTTCCTGAAGCTTTCTTT. This encodes CASSAFVPEAFF.

This clone was seen once. Within the sample, other DNA sequences also encode this same CDR3. The V and J genes are TRBV5-6 and TRBJ1-1; TRBD1 matches at 7 bases. V trimming: 0 bases; J trimming: 5 bases; junction bases outside the gene matches: 1. From germline, CDR1 is SGHDT and CDR2 YYEEEE. CDR3 length: 13 amino acids. This CDR3 is CASSLDRGTEAFF. For the CDR3, the DNA is TGTGCCAGCAGCTTGGACAGGGGTACTGAAGCTTTCTTT.

The chain is built from TRBV7-9 and TRBJ2-7; D perhaps matches TRBD2 (6 bases). The CDR3 has 15 residues. V was trimmed by 6 bases and J by 6 bases, leaving 21 bases between them. Germline CDR1 SEHNR, CDR2 FQNEAQ (reference sequence). The CDR3 DNA reads TGTGCCAGCAGAGGCGGGGACGAGACATATCCCGAGCAGTACTTC. It yields the protein CASRGGDETYPEQYF.

The gene calls are TRBV2 and TRBJ1-2; no clear D. The germline CDR1 and CDR2 sequences are SNHLY and FYNNEI. V lost 1 base, J lost 8 bases, and 14 bases lay in between. The length of the CDR3 is 14 residues. CDR3 residues: CASSEESAGFGYTF. The CDR3 coding sequence is TGTGCCAGCAGTGAAGAATCGGCCGGGTTCGGCTACACCTTC.

The rearrangement joins TRBV19 to TRBJ2-3; D perhaps matches TRBD1 (6 bases). Germline V gives CDR1 LNHDA, CDR2 SQIVND (reference sequence). The CDR3 contains 14 residues. The V end lost 4 bases, the J end lost 1 base, and 9 bases lay between the germline ends. The CDR3 loop is CASSTGVGTDTQYF. The CDR3 DNA follows: TGTGCCAGTAGTACAGGGGTCGGCACAGATACGCAGTATTTT.

This clone was seen a few times. The chain recombines TRBV29-1 with TRBJ1-2; 9 bases line up with TRBD1. Trimming cost V 6 bases and J 5 bases; bases outside gene matches: 13. The CDR3 is 15 residues long. CDR1 is SQVTM, CDR2 ANQGSEA, per germline. CDR3 sequence: CSVKAGTGSRYGYTF. The CDR3 DNA is TGCAGCGTCAAGGCCGGGACAGGGAGTCGATATGGCTACACCTTC.

The chain recombines TRBV25-1 with TRBJ2-5, with 13 bases that match TRBD2. Unmatched junction bases numbered 7, after V lost 7 bases and J lost 5 bases. Germline V CDR1 and CDR2: MGHDK, SYGVNS. The CDR3 consists of 15 residues. The CDR3 DNA is TGTGCCAGCACCTGGACTAGCGGGAGTGGTGAGACCCAGTACTTC. This encodes CASTWTSGSGETQYF.

This chain uses TRBV6-5 with TRBJ2-6; possibly TRBD1 for D (6 bases). The CDR3 contains 14 residues. Germline V gene lookup returns CDR1 MNHEY and CDR2 SVGAGI. Trimming left V 10 bases short and J 0 bases short, with 10 bases between. CDR3: CATTGISGANVLTF. The CDR3 DNA reads as TGTGCCACGACAGGAATCTCTGGGGCCAACGTCCTGACTTTC.

This sequence joins TRBV21-1 and TRBJ2-7; TRBD1, the table's D call, lacks a check against the DNA. TRBV21-1 is a known pseudogene. The CDR3 runs 16 residues. DNA for the CDR3: TGTGCCAGCAGCAGCCTAGGACAGGGAAACTCCTACGAGCAGTACTTC. Its protein is CASSSLGQGNSYEQYF.

V is TRBV9 and J is TRBJ1-3; D perhaps matches TRBD1 (5 bases). This CDR3 contains 15 residues. The germline V and J ends were trimmed by 0 bases and 2 bases, with 9 bases remaining between them. The germline gives CDR1 SGDLS, CDR2 YYNGEE. The CDR3: CASSVVWGAGNTIYF. Here the CDR3 DNA reads TGTGCCAGCAGCGTAGTTTGGGGGGCTGGAAACACCATATATTTT.

This rearrangement joins TRBV5-1 to TRBJ2-3; D is unclear. The V end was cut by 5 bases, the J end by 0 bases, with 7 bases between. Looked up from germline, CDR1 is SGHRS and CDR2 is YFSETQ. This CDR3 has 13 amino acids. The CDR3 sequence: CASSSSSTDTQYF. The CDR3, as DNA: TGCGCCAGCAGTTCCTCTAGCACAGATACGCAGTATTTT.

The J gene is TRBJ2-4, the V gene TRBV28; no reliable D call. CDR3 length equals 15 residues. Germline-derived CDR1 and CDR2 are MDHEN and SYDVKM. Trimming cost V 4 bases and J 0 bases, with 10 bases left between them. Here the CDR3 DNA reads TGTGCCAGCAGTTCCCTCGGTGTAGCCAAAAACATTCAGTACTTC. Its translation: CASSSLGVAKNIQYF.

This chain connects TRBV19 to TRBJ2-6, with 9 bases fitting TRBD2. There are 15 residues in the CDR3. With V trimmed by 6 bases and J by 8 bases, 8 bases remained unmatched. CDR1 and CDR2 from the germline V gene are LNHDA and SQIVND (reference sequence). The CDR3 DNA sequence: TGTGCCAGTAGCAAACTAGCGGGCTGGTCCAACGTCCTGACTTTC. Translated, it gives CASSKLAGWSNVLTF. Full variable domain (remainder filled in from reference TRBV19 and TRBJ2-6): DGGITQSPKYLFRKEGQNVTLSCEQNLNHDAMYWYRQDPGQGLRLIYYSQIVNDFQKGDIAEGYSVSREKKESFPLTVTSAQKNPTAFYLCASSKLAGWSNVLTFGAGSRLTVL.